Reported below is one T cell receptor (beta chain). Primers used in a second PCR of roughly 6 to 12 cycles were a sample-barcoded 5' primer and a J-beta primer mix. One entry per CDR3 protein results from TCRdb running MiXCR on the 5' RACE reads. This sample yields hundreds of thousands of distinct CDR3 sequences, of which more than 55% are seen a single time; about a quarter belongs to the top ten. These data come from a study of blood T cells in healthy people across ages. Trimming removed 4 bases from V and 6 bases from J, with 7 bases in between. Germline CDR1 reads DFQATT; CDR2 reads SNEGSKA (reference sequence). The CDR3 is 11 residues long.

The sample comprised blood. J is TRBJ2-1 and V is TRBV20-1; D might be TRBD1 (6 bases). This clonotype was obtained from a man aged 40-49 years in good health. The CDR3 loop reads CSANRVNEQFF. The CDR3 nucleotides read TGCAGTGCTAACAGGGTCAATGAGCAGTTCTTC.